These 13 T cell receptor beta chains were sequenced from one sample in a study of shared clonotypes between healthy human individuals. Selected positively for CCR7 and CD45RO-negative, naive CD8 cells excluded terminally differentiated effector memory CD45RA+ cells. Measured with immunoSEQ multiplex PCR; TCRdb has only the in-frame clones, and not every one. The data show roughly 2.1 million clones, 85% to 95% seen once. Material: naive CD8+ T cells from PBMCs. These receptors all come from a man aged 18 to 29 in good health. Some clones in this sample may be carry-over from other donors' samples.

This clone has a single count. The V call is TRBV6-4, the J call TRBJ2-7; 7 nucleotides align to TRBD1. V dropped 0 bases and J dropped 5; count of bases not matched to a gene: 7. This CDR3 has 15 amino acids. CDR1 and CDR2 (germline): MRHNA, SNTAGT. CDR3: CASSDSIQGIHEQYF. For the CDR3, the DNA is TGTGCCAGCAGTGACTCGATACAGGGGATTCACGAGCAGTACTTC.

The chain employs TRBV5-1 and TRBJ1-4, with 10 bases fitting TRBD1. The V and J ends lost 0 bases and 7 bases, in that order; junction bases with no gene match: 21. The CDR3 is 21 residues long. CDR1 is SGHRS and CDR2 is YFSETQ in the germline V gene. The DNA of the CDR3 is TGCGCCAGCAGCTTGGTACGCCTGGGGCTCACGGGACAGGGGATCGGTGAAAAACTGTTTTTT. Amino acids: CASSLVRLGLTGQGIGEKLFF.

The J gene is TRBJ2-4, the V gene TRBV5-6, with D uncertain. Trimming shortened V by 2 bases and J by 5 bases, and 5 bases separated the two germline ends. Looked up from germline, CDR1 is SGHDT and CDR2 is YYEEEE. This CDR3 comprises 12 residues. The CDR3 nucleotides read TGTGCCAGCAGCTTCGATGAAAACATTCAGTACTTC. Protein: CASSFDENIQYF. Together with reference TRBV5-6 and TRBJ2-4, the CDR3 gives the full variable domain: DAGVTQSPTHLIKTRGQQVTLRCSPKSGHDTVSWYQQALGQGPQFIFQYYEEEERQRGNFPDRFSGHQFPNYSSELNVNALLLGDSALYLCASSFDENIQYFGAGTRLSVL.

This chain connects TRBV11-2 to TRBJ2-7; D uncertain. The V and J ends lost 2 bases and 1 base respectively, with 12 bases between them. This CDR3 is built from 15 residues. Germline V gene lookup returns CDR1 SGHAT and CDR2 FQNNGV. The CDR3 is CASSLILAPSYEQYF. The CDR3, as DNA: TGTGCCAGCAGCTTAATCCTGGCCCCATCCTACGAGCAGTACTTC.

DNA for the CDR3: TGTGCCAGCGGGACAGGGAACTTTGCTGGCTACACCTTC. This codes for CASGTGNFAGYTF. The V call is TRBV2, the J call TRBJ1-2, with TRBD1 matching 9 bases. CDR3 length: 13 amino acids. Germline values: CDR1 SNHLY, CDR2 FYNNEI. Losses at the gene ends were 8 bases for V and 7 bases for J; bases not matched to a gene: 8.

This chain links TRBV7-9 with TRBJ1-6; D gene ambiguous. This CDR3 is 14 amino acids long. Germline CDR1 is SEHNR and CDR2 is FQNEAQ (reference sequence). Trimming pared 1 base from V and 7 bases from J, leaving 8 bases between. CDR3 DNA sequence: TGTGCCAGCAGCTTAGTCCTGGTCAATTCACCCCTCCACTTT. Encoded protein: CASSLVLVNSPLHF.

This chain connects TRBV27 to TRBJ1-1, with TRBD1 identical over 8 bases. Unmatched junction bases numbered 1, after V lost 3 bases and J lost 1 base. Per the germline V gene, CDR1 is MNHEY and CDR2 is SMNVEV (reference sequence). CDR3 length equals 14 residues. The CDR3: CASSLDRANTEAFF. The DNA for the CDR3 is TGTGCCAGCAGTTTGGACAGGGCGAACACTGAAGCTTTCTTT.

This sequence joins TRBV1 and TRBJ1-5. TRBV1 is a listed pseudogene. This CDR3 is 20 amino acids long. The CDR3 sequence is CTSSQFTSWRGEEGNQPQHF. CDR3 DNA: TGCACCAGCAGCCAATTTACATCATGGCGAGGGGAAGAGGGCAATCAGCCCCAGCATTTT.

This clone occurred a few times. Different DNA sequences within this sample yield the same CDR3. The V gene is TRBV9, the J gene TRBJ2-2; D unclear. V was cut by 0 bases and J by 6 bases, with 3 bases left in between. Germline values: CDR1 SGDLS, CDR2 YYNGEE. The CDR3 covers 12 residues. CDR3 residues: CASSVVPGELFF. The CDR3 DNA sequence: TGTGCCAGCAGCGTAGTCCCCGGGGAGCTGTTTTTT.

The rearrangement links TRBV28 to TRBJ2-7; no clear D gene. V was cut by 3 bases and J by 7 bases, with 7 bases left in between. There are 11 residues in the CDR3. Germline values: CDR1 MDHEN, CDR2 SYDVKM. DNA of the CDR3: TGTGCCAGCAGTTTTTTGTCTGAGCAGTACTTC. The encoded protein is CASSFLSEQYF.

Of note for this clone: Other DNA sequences of this sample code for an identical CDR3. The rearrangement uses TRBV28 and TRBJ1-1; no clear D gene. This CDR3 contains 11 residues. V lost 6 bases and J 5 bases, leaving 7 bases between the germline ends. CDR1 and CDR2 (germline): MDHEN, SYDVKM. This chain's CDR3 is CASSLGTEAFF. CDR3 DNA sequence: TGTGCCAGCAGCCTCGGGACTGAAGCTTTCTTT. Supplemented by reference TRBV28 and TRBJ1-1, the full variable domain reads DVKVTQSSRYLVKRTGEKVFLECVQDMDHENMFWYRQDPGLGLRLIYFSYDVKMKEKGDIPEGYSVSREKKERFSLILESASTNQTSMYLCASSLGTEAFFGQGTRLTVV.

In DNA, the CDR3 is TGTGCCTGGAGTGACTCCCCCTACACTGAAGCTTTCTTT. Protein: CAWSDSPYTEAFF. The V call is TRBV30, the J call TRBJ1-1; no clear D. The CDR3 totals 13 residues. The germline CDR1 and CDR2 sequences are GTSNPN and SVGIG (reference sequence). V lost 1 base, J lost 3 bases, and 9 bases lay in between.

This clone turned up a few times. As DNA, the CDR3 is TGTGCCAGCAGCGAAGGGATTCGAACCGGGGAGCTGTTTTTT. Its translation is CASSEGIRTGELFF. The chain combines TRBV11-2 with TRBJ2-2; D gene unclear. This CDR3 contains 14 residues. Germline V gene lookup returns CDR1 SGHAT and CDR2 FQNNGV. V shed 5 bases and J shed 5 bases, with 12 bases lying between them.